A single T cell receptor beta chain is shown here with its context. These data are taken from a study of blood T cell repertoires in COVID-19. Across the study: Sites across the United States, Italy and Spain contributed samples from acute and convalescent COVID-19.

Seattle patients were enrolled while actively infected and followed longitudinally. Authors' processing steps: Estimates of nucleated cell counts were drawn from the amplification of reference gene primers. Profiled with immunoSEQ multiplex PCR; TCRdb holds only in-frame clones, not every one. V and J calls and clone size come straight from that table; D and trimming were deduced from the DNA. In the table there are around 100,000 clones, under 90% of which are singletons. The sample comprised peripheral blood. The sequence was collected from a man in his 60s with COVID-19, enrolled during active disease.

The chain's CDR3 is CAWSVNRAGEKLFF. The CDR3 DNA reads TGTGCCTGGAGTGTAAACAGGGCCGGTGAAAAACTGTTTTTT. J is TRBJ1-4 and V is TRBV30; tentative D call: TRBD1 (6 bases). The germline CDR1 and CDR2 sequences are GTSNPN and SVGIG (reference sequence). The V gene lost 0 bases and the J gene lost 7 bases, with 12 bases spanning the gap. The length of the CDR3 is 14 residues.